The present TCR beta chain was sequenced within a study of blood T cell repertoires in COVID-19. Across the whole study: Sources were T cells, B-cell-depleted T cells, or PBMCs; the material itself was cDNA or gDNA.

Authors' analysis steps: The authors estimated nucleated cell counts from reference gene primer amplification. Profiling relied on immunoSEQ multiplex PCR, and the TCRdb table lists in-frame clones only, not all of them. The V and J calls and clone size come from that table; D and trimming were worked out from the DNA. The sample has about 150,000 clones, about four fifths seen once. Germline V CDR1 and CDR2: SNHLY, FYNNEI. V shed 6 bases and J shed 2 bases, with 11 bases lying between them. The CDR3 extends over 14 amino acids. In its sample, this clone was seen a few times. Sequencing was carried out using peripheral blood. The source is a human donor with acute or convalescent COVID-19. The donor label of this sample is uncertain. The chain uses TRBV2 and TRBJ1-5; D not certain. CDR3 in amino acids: CASSAESGNQPQHF. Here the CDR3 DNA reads TGTGCCAGCAGCGCTGAGAGCGGCAATCAGCCCCAGCATTTT.